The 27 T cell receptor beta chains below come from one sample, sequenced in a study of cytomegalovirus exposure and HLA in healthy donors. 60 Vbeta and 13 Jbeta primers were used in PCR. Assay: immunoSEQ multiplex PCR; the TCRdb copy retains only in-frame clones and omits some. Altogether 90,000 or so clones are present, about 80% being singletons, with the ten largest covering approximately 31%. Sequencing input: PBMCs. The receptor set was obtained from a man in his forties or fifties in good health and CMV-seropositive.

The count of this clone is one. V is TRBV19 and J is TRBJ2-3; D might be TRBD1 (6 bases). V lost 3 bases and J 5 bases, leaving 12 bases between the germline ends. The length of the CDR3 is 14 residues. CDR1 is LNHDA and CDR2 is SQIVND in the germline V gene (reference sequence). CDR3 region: CASSITGMRDTQYF. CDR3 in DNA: TGTGCCAGTAGTATCACAGGGATGAGAGATACGCAGTATTTT.

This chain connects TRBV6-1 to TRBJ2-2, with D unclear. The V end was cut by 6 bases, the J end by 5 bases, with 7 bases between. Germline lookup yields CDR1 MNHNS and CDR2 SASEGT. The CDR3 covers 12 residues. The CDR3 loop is CASREWTGELFF. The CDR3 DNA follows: TGTGCCAGCAGGGAGTGGACCGGGGAGCTGTTTTTT.

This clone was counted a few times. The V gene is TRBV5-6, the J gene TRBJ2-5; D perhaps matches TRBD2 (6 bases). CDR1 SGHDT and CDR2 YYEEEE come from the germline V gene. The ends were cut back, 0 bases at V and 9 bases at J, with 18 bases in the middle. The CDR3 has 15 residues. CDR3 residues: CASSLGLGLEGAQYF. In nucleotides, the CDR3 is TGTGCCAGCAGCTTGGGTCTGGGACTTGAAGGGGCCCAGTACTTC.

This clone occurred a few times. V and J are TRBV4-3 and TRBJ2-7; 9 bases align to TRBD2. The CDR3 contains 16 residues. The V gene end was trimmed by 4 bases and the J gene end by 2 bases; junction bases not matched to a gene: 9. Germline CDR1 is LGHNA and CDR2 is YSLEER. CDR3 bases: TGCGCCAGCAGCCTCGGACTAGCGATCAGGCCCTACGAGCAGTACTTC. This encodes CASSLGLAIRPYEQYF.

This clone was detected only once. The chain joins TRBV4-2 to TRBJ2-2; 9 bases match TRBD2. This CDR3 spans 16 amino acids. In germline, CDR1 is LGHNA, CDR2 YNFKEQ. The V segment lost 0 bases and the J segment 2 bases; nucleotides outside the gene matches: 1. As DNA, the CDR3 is TGTGCCAGCAGCCAAGAAGCGGGAGGAAACACCGGGGAGCTGTTTTTT. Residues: CASSQEAGGNTGELFF.

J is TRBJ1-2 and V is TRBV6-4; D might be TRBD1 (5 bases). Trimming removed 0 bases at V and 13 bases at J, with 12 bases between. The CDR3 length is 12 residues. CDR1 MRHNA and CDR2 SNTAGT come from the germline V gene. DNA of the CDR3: TGTGCCAGCAGTGACTCACTCGGGGGTAGCACCTTC. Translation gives CASSDSLGGSTF.

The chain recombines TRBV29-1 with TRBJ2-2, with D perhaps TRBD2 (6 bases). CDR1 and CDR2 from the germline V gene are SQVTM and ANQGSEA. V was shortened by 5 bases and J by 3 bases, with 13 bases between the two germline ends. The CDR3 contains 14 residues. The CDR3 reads CSVFGGKDTGELFF. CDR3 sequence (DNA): TGCAGCGTTTTTGGAGGGAAGGACACCGGGGAGCTGTTTTTT.

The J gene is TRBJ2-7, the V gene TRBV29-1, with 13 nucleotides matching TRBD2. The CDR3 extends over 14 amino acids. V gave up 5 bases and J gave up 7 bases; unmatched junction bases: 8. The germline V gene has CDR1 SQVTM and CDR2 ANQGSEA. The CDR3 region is CSVKKTSGRDEQYF. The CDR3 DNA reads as TGCAGCGTTAAAAAAACTAGCGGGAGGGATGAGCAGTACTTC.

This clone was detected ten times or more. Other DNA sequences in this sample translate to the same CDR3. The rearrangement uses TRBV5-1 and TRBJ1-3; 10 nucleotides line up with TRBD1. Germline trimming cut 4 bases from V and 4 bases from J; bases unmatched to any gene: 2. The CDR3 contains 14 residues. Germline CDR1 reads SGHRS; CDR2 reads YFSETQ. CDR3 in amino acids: CASSRQGAGNTIYF. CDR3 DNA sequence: TGCGCCAGCAGCAGACAGGGGGCCGGAAACACCATATATTTT.

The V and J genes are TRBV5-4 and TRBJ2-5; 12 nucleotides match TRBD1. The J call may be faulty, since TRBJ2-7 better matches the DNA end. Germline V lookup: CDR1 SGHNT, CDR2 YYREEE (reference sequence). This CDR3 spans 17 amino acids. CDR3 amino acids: CASSQKRGQGAAYEQYF. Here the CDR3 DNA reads TGTGCCAGCAGCCAAAAAAGGGGACAGGGGGCCGCATACGAGCAGTACTTC.

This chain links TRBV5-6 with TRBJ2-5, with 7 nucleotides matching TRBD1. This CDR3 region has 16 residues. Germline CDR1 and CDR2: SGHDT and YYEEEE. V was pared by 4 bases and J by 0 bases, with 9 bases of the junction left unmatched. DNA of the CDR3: TGTGCCAGCAGCGCGCCACAGGGGACCTACCAAGAGACCCAGTACTTC. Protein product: CASSAPQGTYQETQYF. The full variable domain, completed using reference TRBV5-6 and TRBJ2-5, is DAGVTQSPTHLIKTRGQQVTLRCSPKSGHDTVSWYQQALGQGPQFIFQYYEEEERQRGNFPDRFSGHQFPNYSSELNVNALLLGDSALYLCASSAPQGTYQETQYFGPGTRLLVL.

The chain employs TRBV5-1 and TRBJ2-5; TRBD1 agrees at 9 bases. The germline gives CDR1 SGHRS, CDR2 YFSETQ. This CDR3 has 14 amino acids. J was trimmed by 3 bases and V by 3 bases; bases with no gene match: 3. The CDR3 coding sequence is TGCGCCAGCAGCTGGGGGGACAGGGAAGAGACCCAGTACTTC. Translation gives CASSWGDREETQYF.

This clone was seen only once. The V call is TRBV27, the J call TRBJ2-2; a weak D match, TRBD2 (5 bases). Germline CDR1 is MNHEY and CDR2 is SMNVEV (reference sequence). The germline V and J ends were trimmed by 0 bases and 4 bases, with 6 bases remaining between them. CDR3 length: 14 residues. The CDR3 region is CASSLSSGTGELFF. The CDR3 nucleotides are TGTGCCAGCAGTTTATCGAGCGGCACCGGGGAGCTGTTTTTT.

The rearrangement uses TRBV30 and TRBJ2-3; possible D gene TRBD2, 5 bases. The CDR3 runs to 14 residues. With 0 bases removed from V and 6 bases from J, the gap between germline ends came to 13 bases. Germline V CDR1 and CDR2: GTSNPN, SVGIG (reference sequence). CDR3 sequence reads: CAWSVAGGMDTQYF. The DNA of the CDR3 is TGTGCCTGGAGTGTAGCAGGAGGAATGGATACGCAGTATTTT.

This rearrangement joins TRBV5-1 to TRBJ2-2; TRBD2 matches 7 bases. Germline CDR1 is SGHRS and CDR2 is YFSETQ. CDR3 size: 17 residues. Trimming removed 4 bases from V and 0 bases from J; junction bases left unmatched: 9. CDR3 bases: TGCGCCAGCAGCCAGCGACTAGCTTCTTCGAACACCGGGGAGCTGTTTTTT. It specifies CASSQRLASSNTGELFF.

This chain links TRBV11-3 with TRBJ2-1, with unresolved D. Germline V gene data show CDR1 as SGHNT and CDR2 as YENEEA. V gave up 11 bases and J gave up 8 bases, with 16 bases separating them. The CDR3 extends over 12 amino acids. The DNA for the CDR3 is TGTGCCGACTCGGGTCAAGAAGATGAGCAGTTCTTC. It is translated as CADSGQEDEQFF.

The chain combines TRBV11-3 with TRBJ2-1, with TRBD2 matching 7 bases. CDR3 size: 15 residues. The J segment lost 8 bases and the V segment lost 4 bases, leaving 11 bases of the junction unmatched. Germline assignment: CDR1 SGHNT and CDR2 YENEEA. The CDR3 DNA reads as TGTGCCAGCAGCTCCTCTAGGGAGGGCCGATATGAGCAGTTCTTC. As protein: CASSSSREGRYEQFF. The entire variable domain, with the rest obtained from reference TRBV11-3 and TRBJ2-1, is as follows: EAGVVQSPRYKIIEKKQPVAFWCNPISGHNTLYWYLQNLGQGPELLIRYENEEAVDDSQLPKDRFSAERLKGVDSTLKIQPAELGDSAVYLCASSSSREGRYEQFFGPGTRLTVL.

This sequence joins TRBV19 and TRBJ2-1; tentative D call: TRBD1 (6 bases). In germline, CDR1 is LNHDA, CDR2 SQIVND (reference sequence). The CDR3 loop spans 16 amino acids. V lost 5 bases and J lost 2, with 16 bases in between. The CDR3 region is CASSSLDRFAYNEQFF. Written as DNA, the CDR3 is TGTGCCAGTAGTTCCCTAGACAGGTTCGCCTACAATGAGCAGTTCTTC.

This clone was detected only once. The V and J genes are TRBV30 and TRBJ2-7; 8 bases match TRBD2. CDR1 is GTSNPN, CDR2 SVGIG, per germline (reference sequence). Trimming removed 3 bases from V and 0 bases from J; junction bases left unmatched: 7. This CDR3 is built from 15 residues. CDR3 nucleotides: TGTGCCTGGAGCCGGGCGGGGGGTCGCTCCTACGAGCAGTACTTC. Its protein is CAWSRAGGRSYEQYF.

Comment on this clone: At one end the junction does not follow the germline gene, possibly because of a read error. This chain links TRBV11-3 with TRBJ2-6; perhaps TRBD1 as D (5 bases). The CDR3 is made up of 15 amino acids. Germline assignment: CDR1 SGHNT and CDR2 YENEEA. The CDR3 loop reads CASSDQGSGANGLTF. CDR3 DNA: TGTGCCAGCAGCGATCAGGGTTCTGGGGCCAACGGCCTGACTTTC.

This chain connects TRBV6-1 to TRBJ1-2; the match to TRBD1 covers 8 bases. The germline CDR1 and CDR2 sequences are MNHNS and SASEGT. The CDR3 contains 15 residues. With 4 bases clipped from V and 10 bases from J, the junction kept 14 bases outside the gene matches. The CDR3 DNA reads TGTGCCAGCAGTGTGTACTCCCGGGACAGGCCCCACTACACCTTC. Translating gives CASSVYSRDRPHYTF.

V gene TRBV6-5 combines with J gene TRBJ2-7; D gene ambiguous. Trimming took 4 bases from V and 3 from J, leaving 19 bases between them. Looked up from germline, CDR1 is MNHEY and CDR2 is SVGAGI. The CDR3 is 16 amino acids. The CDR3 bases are TGTGCCAGCAGTTTAGAACATCCCGGTTCGGGCTACGAGCAGTACTTC. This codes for CASSLEHPGSGYEQYF.

The CDR3 DNA follows: TGTGCCAGCAGTGAAGGGGGTAGGACAGTCAACACCGGGGAGCTGTTTTTT. Translating it yields CASSEGGRTVNTGELFF. This chain joins TRBV25-1 and TRBJ2-2; TRBD1 is a possible D gene (6 bases). The V end lost 2 bases, the J end lost 2 bases, and 15 bases lay between the germline ends. Germline V gene sequence: CDR1 MGHDK, CDR2 SYGVNS. The CDR3 covers 17 residues.

CDR3 nucleotides: TGTGCCAGTAGTCCTCGACAGGGACAAATGAACACTGAAGCTTTCTTT. This encodes CASSPRQGQMNTEAFF. J is TRBJ1-1 and V is TRBV19; 7 bases align to TRBD1. The V gene's germline CDR1 is LNHDA and CDR2 SQIVND (reference sequence). Trimming removed 5 bases from V and 0 bases from J; junction bases left unmatched: 9. This CDR3 has 16 amino acids.

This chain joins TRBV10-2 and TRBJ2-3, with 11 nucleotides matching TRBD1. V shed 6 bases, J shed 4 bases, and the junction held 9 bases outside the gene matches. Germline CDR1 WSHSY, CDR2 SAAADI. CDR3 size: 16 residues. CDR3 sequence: CASRDRGRGFADTQYF. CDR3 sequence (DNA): TGCGCCAGCAGGGACAGGGGGCGAGGTTTTGCAGATACGCAGTATTTT.

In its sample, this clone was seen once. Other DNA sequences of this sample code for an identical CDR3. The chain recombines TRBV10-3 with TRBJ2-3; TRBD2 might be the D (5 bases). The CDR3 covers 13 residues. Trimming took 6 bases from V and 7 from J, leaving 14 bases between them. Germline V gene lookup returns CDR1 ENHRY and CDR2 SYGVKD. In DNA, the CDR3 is TGTGCCATCAGCCCAGGAGGCAGCTATACGCAGTATTTT. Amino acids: CAISPGGSYTQYF.

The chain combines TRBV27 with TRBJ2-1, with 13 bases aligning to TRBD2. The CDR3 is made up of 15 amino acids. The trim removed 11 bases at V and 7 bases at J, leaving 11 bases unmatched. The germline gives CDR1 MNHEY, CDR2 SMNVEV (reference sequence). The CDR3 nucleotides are TGTGCCGCAAGCCCGGGACTAGCGGGGCTGAATGAGCAGTTCTTC. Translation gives CAASPGLAGLNEQFF.